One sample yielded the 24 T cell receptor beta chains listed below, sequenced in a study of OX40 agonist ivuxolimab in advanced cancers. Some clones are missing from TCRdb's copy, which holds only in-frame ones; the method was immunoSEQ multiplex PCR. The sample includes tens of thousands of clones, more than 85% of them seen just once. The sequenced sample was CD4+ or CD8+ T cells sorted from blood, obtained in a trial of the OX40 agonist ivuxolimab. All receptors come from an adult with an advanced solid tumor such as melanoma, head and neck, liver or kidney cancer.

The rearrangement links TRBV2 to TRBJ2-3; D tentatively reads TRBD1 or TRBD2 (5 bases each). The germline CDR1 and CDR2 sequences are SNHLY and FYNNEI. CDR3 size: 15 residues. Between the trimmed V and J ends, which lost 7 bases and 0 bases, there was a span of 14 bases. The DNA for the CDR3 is TGTGCCAGCAATCCGTACGGGGCCAGCACAGATACGCAGTATTTT. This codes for CASNPYGASTDTQYF.

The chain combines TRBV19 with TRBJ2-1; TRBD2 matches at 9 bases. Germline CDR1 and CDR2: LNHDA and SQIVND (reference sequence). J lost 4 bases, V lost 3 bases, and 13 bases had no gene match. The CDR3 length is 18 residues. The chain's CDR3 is CASSIYGGRDLVYNEQFF. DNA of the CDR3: TGTGCCAGTAGTATTTATGGCGGGAGGGACTTGGTATACAATGAGCAGTTCTTC.

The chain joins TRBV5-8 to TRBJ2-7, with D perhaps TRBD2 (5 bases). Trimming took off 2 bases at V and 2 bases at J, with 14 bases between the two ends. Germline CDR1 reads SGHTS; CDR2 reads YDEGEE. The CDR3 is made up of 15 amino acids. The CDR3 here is CASSFTREVTYEQYF. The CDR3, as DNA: TGTGCCAGCAGCTTTACCCGGGAAGTGACCTACGAGCAGTACTTC.

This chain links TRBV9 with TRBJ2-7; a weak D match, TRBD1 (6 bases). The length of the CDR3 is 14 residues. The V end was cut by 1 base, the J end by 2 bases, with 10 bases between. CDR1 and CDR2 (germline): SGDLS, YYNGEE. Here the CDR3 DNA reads TGTGCCAGCAGCGTACAGGGGCTGACCTACGAGCAGTACTTC. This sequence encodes CASSVQGLTYEQYF.

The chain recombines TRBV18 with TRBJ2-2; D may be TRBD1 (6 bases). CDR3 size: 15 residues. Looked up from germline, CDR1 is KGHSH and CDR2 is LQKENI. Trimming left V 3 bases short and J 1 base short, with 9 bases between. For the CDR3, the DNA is TGTGCCAGCTCACCGGTACAGGGGAACACCGGGGAGCTGTTTTTT. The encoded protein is CASSPVQGNTGELFF.

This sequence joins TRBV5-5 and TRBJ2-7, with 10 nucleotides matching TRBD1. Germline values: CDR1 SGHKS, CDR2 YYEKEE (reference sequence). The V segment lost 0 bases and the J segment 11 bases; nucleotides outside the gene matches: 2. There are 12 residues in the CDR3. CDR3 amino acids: CASSLAGTGEYF. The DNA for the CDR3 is TGTGCCAGCAGCTTGGCCGGGACAGGGGAGTACTTC.

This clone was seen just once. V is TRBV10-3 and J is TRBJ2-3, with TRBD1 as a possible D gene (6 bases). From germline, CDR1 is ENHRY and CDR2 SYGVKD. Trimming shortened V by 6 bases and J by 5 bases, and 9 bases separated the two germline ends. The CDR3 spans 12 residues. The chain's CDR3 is CAIRSRGDTQYF. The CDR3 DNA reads TGTGCCATCAGGTCCAGGGGAGATACGCAGTATTTT.

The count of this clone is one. The CDR3 loop reads CASSIPRTGPPEQYF. Written as DNA, the CDR3 is TGTGCCAGCAGCATTCCTCGGACAGGGCCCCCCGAGCAGTACTTC. The V call is TRBV11-1, the J call TRBJ2-7; 8 bases line up with TRBD1. Germline CDR1 SGHAT, CDR2 FQDESV (reference sequence). With 5 bases clipped from V and 6 bases from J, the junction kept 12 bases outside the gene matches. This CDR3 has 15 amino acids.

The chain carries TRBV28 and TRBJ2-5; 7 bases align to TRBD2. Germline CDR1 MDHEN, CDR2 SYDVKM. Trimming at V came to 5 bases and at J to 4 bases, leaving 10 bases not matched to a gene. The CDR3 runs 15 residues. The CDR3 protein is CASSTTGGLRETQYF. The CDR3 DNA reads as TGTGCCAGCAGTACCACGGGGGGATTAAGAGAGACCCAGTACTTC.

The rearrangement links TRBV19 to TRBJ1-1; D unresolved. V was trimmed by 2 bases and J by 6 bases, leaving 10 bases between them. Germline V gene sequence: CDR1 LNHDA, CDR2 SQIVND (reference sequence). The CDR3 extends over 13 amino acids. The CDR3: CASSISVMAEAFF. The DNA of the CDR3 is TGTGCCAGTAGTATATCGGTTATGGCTGAAGCTTTCTTT.

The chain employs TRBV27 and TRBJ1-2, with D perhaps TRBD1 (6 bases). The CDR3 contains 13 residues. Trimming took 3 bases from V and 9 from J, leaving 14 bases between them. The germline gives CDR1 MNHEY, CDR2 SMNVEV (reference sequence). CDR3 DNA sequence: TGTGCCAGCAGTTTCACATCGACAGGACGCTACACCTTC. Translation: CASSFTSTGRYTF.

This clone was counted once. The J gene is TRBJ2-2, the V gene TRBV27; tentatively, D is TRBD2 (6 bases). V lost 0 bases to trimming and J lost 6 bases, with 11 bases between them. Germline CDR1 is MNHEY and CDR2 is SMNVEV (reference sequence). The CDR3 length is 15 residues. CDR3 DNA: TGTGCCAGCAGTTTATCCGGGAGTATCCCCGGGGAGCTGTTTTTT. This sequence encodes CASSLSGSIPGELFF.

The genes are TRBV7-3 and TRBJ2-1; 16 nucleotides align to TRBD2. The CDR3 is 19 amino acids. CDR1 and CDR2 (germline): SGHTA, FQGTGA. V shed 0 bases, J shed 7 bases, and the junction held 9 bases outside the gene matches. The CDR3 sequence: CASSLTAGLAGGPGNEQFF. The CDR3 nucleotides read TGTGCCAGCAGCTTAACCGCGGGACTAGCGGGAGGGCCGGGGAATGAGCAGTTCTTC.

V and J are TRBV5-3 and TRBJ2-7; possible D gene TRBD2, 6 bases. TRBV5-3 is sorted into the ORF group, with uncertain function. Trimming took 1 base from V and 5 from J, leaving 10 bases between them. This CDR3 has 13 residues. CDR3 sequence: CARSLFRGNEQYF. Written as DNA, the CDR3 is TGTGCCAGAAGCTTGTTCCGGGGGAACGAGCAGTACTTC.

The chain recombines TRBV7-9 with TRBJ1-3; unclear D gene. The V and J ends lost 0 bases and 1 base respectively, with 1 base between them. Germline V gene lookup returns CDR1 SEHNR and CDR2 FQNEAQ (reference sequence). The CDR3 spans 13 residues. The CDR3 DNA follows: TGTGCCAGCAGCTTAGCATCTGGAAACACCATATATTTT. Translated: CASSLASGNTIYF.

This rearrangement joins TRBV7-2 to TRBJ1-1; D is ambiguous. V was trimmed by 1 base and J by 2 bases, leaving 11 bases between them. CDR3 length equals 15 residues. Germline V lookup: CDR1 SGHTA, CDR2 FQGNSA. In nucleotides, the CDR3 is TGTGCCAGCAGCTTAGGTTCCCGGCTTAACACTGAAGCTTTCTTT. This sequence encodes CASSLGSRLNTEAFF.

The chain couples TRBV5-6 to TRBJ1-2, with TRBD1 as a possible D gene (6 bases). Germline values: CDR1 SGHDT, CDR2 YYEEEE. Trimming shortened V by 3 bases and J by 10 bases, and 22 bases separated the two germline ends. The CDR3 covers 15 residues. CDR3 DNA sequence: TGTGCCAGCAGCTATTCAATTAATAACAGGGAGGACTACACCTTC. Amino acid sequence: CASSYSINNREDYTF.

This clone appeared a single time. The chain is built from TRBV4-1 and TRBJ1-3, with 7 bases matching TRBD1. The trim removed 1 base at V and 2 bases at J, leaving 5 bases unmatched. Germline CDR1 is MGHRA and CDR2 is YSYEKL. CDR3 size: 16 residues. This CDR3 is CASSQGPTGTGNTIYF. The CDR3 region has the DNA TGCGCCAGCAGCCAAGGCCCGACAGGGACTGGAAACACCATATATTTT.

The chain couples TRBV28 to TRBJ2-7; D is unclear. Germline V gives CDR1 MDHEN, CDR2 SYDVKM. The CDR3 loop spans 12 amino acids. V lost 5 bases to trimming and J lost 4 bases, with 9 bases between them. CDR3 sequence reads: CASSLVMYEQYF. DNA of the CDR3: TGTGCCAGCAGTCTAGTCATGTACGAGCAGTACTTC.

CDR3 nucleotides: TGTGCCAGCAGTGAGGCAGGGGGAGGCACTGAAGCTTTCTTT. It translates to CASSEAGGGTEAFF. The V call is TRBV6-1, the J call TRBJ1-1; TRBD1 matches 7 bases. CDR1 is MNHNS and CDR2 is SASEGT in the germline V gene. The length of the CDR3 is 14 residues. Trimming took 3 bases from V and 4 from J; bases not matched to a gene: 5.

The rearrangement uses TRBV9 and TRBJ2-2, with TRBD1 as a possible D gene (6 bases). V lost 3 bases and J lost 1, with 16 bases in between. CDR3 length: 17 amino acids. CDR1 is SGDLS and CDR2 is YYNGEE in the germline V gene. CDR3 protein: CASSAITGLGNTGELFF. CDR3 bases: TGTGCCAGCAGCGCGATAACAGGGTTGGGGAACACCGGGGAGCTGTTTTTT.

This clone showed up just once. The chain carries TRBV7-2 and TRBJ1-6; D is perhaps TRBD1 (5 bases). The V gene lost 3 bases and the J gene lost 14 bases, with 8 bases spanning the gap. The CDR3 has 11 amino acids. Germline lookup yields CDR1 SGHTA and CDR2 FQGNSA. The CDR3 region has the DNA TGTGCCAGCAGCTTGGGGGAGTCCCTCCACTTT. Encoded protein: CASSLGESLHF.

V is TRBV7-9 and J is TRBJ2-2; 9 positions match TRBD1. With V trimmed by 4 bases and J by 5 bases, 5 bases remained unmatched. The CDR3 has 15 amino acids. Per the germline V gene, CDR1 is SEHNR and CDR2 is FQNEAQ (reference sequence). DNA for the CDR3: TGTGCCAGCAGCTCGCGGACAGGGGAGACCGGGGAGCTGTTTTTT. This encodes CASSSRTGETGELFF. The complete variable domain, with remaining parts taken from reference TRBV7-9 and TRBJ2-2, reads DTGVSQNPRHKITKRGQNVTFRCDPISEHNRLYWYRQTLGQGPEFLTYFQNEAQLEKSRLLSDRFSAERPKGSFSTLEIQRTEQGDSAMYLCASSSRTGETGELFFGEGSRLTVL.

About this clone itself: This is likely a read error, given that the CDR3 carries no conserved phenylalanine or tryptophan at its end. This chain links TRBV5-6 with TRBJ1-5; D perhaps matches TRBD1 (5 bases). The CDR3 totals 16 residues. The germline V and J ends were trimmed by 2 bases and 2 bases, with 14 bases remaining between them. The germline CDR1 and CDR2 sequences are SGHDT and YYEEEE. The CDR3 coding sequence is TGTGCCAGCAGCTTCGGGACCGCCGGTGGCAATCAGCCCCAGCATCTT. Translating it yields CASSFGTAGGNQPQHL.